Presented here are 30 T cell receptor beta chains from one specimen sequenced in a study of neurological immune-mediated disorders. TCRdb re-analysed the 5' RACE reads in MiXCR, keeping a single row per CDR3 protein. The table records roughly 13,000 distinct CDR3 sequences, less than 11% of them present only once. Sequencing used PBMCs. These receptors were collected from a woman aged 40 to 55 in good health.

Many counts were recorded for this clonotype. The chain recombines TRBV20-1 with TRBJ1-1; D is uncertain. The germline gives CDR1 DFQATT, CDR2 SNEGSKA (reference sequence). Trimming left V 4 bases short and J 1 base short, with 7 bases between. The CDR3 has 12 residues. The CDR3 DNA is TGCAGTGCTAATCGTGAGAACACTGAAGCTTTCTTT. Protein sequence: CSANRENTEAFF.

This clonotype was counted ten times or more. The V call is TRBV9, the J call TRBJ2-1, with D maybe TRBD2 (7 bases). Germline CDR1 SGDLS, CDR2 YYNGEE. V was pared by 5 bases and J by 4 bases, with 16 bases between. The CDR3 is 15 amino acids. The CDR3 DNA reads as TGTGCCAGCAGTATGGGGGGGGCGGGTTACAATGAGCAGTTCTTC. It is translated as CASSMGGAGYNEQFF. The full variable domain, completed using reference TRBV9 and TRBJ2-1, is DSGVTQTPKHLITATGQRVTLRCSPRSGDLSVYWYQQSLDQGLQFLIQYYNGEERAKGNILERFSAQQFPDLHSELNLSSLELGDSALYFCASSMGGAGYNEQFFGPGTRLTVL.

This clonotype was detected many times. The genes are TRBV5-1 and TRBJ2-7; TRBD1 agrees at 9 bases. The CDR3 contains 15 residues. V was clipped by 4 bases and J by 5 bases; unmatched bases: 10. The germline CDR1 and CDR2 sequences are SGHRS and YFSETQ. CDR3 sequence reads: CASSIHRGRMNEQYF. The CDR3 region has the DNA TGCGCCAGCAGCATCCACAGGGGGCGTATGAACGAGCAGTACTTC. The full variable domain, in which reference TRBV5-1 and TRBJ2-7 provide the parts outside the CDR3, is KAGVTQTPRYLIKTRGQQVTLSCSPISGHRSVSWYQQTPGQGLQFLFEYFSETQRNKGNFPGRFSGRQFSNSRSEMNVSTLELGDSALYLCASSIHRGRMNEQYFGPGTRLTVT.

Ten or more counts support this clonotype. V usage is TRBV4-1 and J usage is TRBJ2-5, with unresolved D. Trimming stripped 4 bases from V and 1 base from J, with 10 bases between. Germline V gives CDR1 MGHRA, CDR2 YSYEKL. The CDR3 has 14 amino acids. CDR3 sequence reads: CASSPENTQETQYF. The CDR3 coding sequence is TGCGCCAGCAGCCCTGAAAATACCCAAGAGACCCAGTACTTC.

This clonotype was counted many times. The rearrangement links TRBV7-9 to TRBJ2-7; D is uncertain. This CDR3 region has 11 residues. Germline CDR1 and CDR2: SEHNR and FQNEAQ (reference sequence). V dropped 1 base and J dropped 6 bases, with 4 bases sitting between them. CDR3 sequence reads: CASSLELEQYF. The DNA of the CDR3 is TGTGCCAGCAGCTTAGAGCTCGAGCAGTACTTC.

About this clonotype itself: The junction departs from germline at one end; a sequencing error may be responsible. The CDR3 here is CSATRGDSSFNEQFF. CDR3 in DNA: TGCAGTGCGACTCGCGGGGACAGCTCCTTCAATGAGCAGTTCTTC. The genes are TRBV20-1 and TRBJ2-1, with TRBD1 as a possible D gene (7 bases). CDR3 length equals 15 residues. Germline CDR1 and CDR2: DFQATT and SNEGSKA (reference sequence).

This clonotype was counted ten times or more. The rearrangement links TRBV10-3 to TRBJ1-5; D is ambiguous. Germline CDR1 is ENHRY and CDR2 is SYGVKD. The germline V and J ends were trimmed by 0 bases and 6 bases, with 12 bases remaining between them. The CDR3 is 15 amino acids. The CDR3 spells CAISESAVVGQPQHF. In nucleotides, the CDR3 is TGTGCCATCAGTGAGTCGGCGGTGGTGGGTCAGCCCCAGCATTTT.

In this sample, this clonotype turned up many times. The V and J genes are TRBV10-3 and TRBJ1-2; tentative D call: TRBD1 (6 bases). With 6 bases removed from V and 4 bases from J, the gap between germline ends came to 15 bases. This CDR3 region has 14 residues. The V gene's germline CDR1 is ENHRY and CDR2 SYGVKD. The CDR3 region is CAIRDDTGSYGYTF. CDR3 sequence (DNA): TGTGCCATCAGGGACGATACAGGGTCCTATGGCTACACCTTC.

This clonotype was seen ten or more times. The chain uses TRBV9 and TRBJ2-7, with D uncertain. This CDR3 has 15 residues. Germline CDR1 reads SGDLS; CDR2 reads YYNGEE. Between the trimmed V and J ends, which lost 0 bases and 0 bases, there was a span of 10 bases. The CDR3 protein is CASSVAPDSSYEQYF. DNA for the CDR3: TGTGCCAGCAGCGTAGCCCCGGATAGCTCCTACGAGCAGTACTTC.

This clonotype was recorded at least ten times. This sequence joins TRBV5-6 and TRBJ2-1, with TRBD2 identical over 7 bases. The CDR3 is 12 residues long. Germline CDR1 is SGHDT and CDR2 is YYEEEE. Unmatched junction bases numbered 2, after V lost 5 bases and J lost 6 bases. CDR3: CASRGLSNEQFF. The CDR3 region has the DNA TGTGCCAGCAGGGGACTATCCAATGAGCAGTTCTTC.

This clonotype was seen ten or more times. The chain joins TRBV3-1 to TRBJ1-1; no definite D call. The CDR3 has 15 amino acids. Germline V CDR1 and CDR2: LGHDT, YNNKEL (reference sequence). Trimming took 0 bases from V and 3 from J, leaving 11 bases between them. Written as DNA, the CDR3 is TGTGCCAGCAGCCAAGACGGGGAGTATTACACTGAAGCTTTCTTT. This codes for CASSQDGEYYTEAFF. The whole variable domain, remainder taken from reference TRBV3-1 and TRBJ1-1, is DTAVSQTPKYLVTQMGNDKSIKCEQNLGHDTMYWYKQDSKKFLKIMFSYNNKELIINETVPNRFSPKSPDKAHLNLHINSLELGDSAVYFCASSQDGEYYTEAFFGQGTRLTVV.

The J gene is TRBJ2-2, the V gene TRBV6-2 or TRBV6-3; D may be TRBD1 (6 bases). Germline V gene data show CDR1 as MNHEY and CDR2 as SVGEGT. Trimming shortened V by 4 bases and J by 12 bases, and 18 bases separated the two germline ends. This CDR3 has 14 amino acids. The CDR3 loop is CASSFGQTRRKLFF. Here the CDR3 DNA reads TGTGCCAGCAGTTTCGGACAGACGCGGCGGAAGCTGTTTTTT.

By share, this clonotype ranks as medium-sized (0.01 to 0.1%). This chain uses TRBV29-1 with TRBJ2-2; 9 positions match TRBD2. CDR3 size: 14 residues. The V segment lost 7 bases and the J segment 5 bases; nucleotides outside the gene matches: 8. Germline assignment: CDR1 SQVTM and CDR2 ANQGSEA. CDR3 amino acids: CSGGTSRSTGELFF. In nucleotides, the CDR3 is TGCAGCGGGGGGACTAGCCGGTCTACCGGGGAGCTGTTTTTT.

This clonotype was detected many times. The rearrangement links TRBV20-1 to TRBJ2-5, with 16 bases lining up with TRBD2. Trimming cost V 0 bases and J 3 bases; bases outside gene matches: 10. The CDR3 loop spans 19 amino acids. Germline lookup yields CDR1 DFQATT and CDR2 SNEGSKA (reference sequence). The CDR3 DNA reads TGCAGTGCTAGAGAAGGGTCCGGGACTAGCGGGAGGGCCAAAGAGACCCAGTACTTC. Protein product: CSAREGSGTSGRAKETQYF.

This clonotype appeared many times. The chain links TRBV20-1 to TRBJ2-3; tentatively, D is TRBD1 or TRBD2 (5 bases each). The V end lost 3 bases, the J end lost 1 base, and 20 bases lay between the germline ends. Germline V CDR1 and CDR2: DFQATT, SNEGSKA (reference sequence). The CDR3 has 17 residues. Written as DNA, the CDR3 is TGCAGTGCTAGCACCCCGGGGCTAGCCCCAGGCACAGATACGCAGTATTTT. This translates into CSASTPGLAPGTDTQYF.

Many counts were recorded for this clonotype. The chain recombines TRBV18 with TRBJ1-5; D call uncertain. V dropped 4 bases and J dropped 3 bases, with 13 bases sitting between them. Germline V gene lookup returns CDR1 KGHSH and CDR2 LQKENI. The CDR3 runs 15 residues. CDR3 coding DNA: TGTGCCAGCTCACGCGCGTACGAATCCAATCAGCCCCAGCATTTT. Its protein product is CASSRAYESNQPQHF.

This clonotype was seen many times. The V call is TRBV24-1, the J call TRBJ2-2; D not certain. Trimming removed 2 bases from V and 5 bases from J, with 5 bases in between. Germline V gene data show CDR1 as KGHDR and CDR2 as SFDVKD. There are 13 residues in the CDR3. The chain's CDR3 is CATSDSRTGELFF. In DNA form, the CDR3 reads TGTGCCACCAGTGATTCCCGAACCGGGGAGCTGTTTTTT.

V is TRBV20-1 and J is TRBJ2-7; 11 nucleotides match TRBD1. Germline V gene sequence: CDR1 DFQATT, CDR2 SNEGSKA (reference sequence). This CDR3 contains 15 residues. V shed 0 bases and J 6 bases; nucleotides not matched to a gene: 7. CDR3 sequence reads: CSARDIPGTGGEQYF. The CDR3 nucleotides read TGCAGTGCTAGAGATATCCCCGGGACAGGGGGCGAGCAGTACTTC.

There are many counts of this clonotype. The chain recombines TRBV5-1 with TRBJ1-2, with TRBD1 as a possible D gene (6 bases). V was clipped by 0 bases and J by 1 base, with 10 bases between them. The CDR3 has 15 amino acids. Germline V gene sequence: CDR1 SGHRS, CDR2 YFSETQ. The CDR3 region is CASSLDGQNNYGYTF. CDR3 nucleotides: TGCGCCAGCAGCTTGGACGGACAGAATAACTATGGCTACACCTTC.

This clonotype counts as medium-sized. The chain uses TRBV3-1 and TRBJ2-1; 7 nucleotides line up with TRBD2. The trim removed 6 bases at V and 4 bases at J, leaving 3 bases unmatched. CDR1 and CDR2 from the germline V gene are LGHDT and YNNKEL (reference sequence). The CDR3 runs to 13 residues. The CDR3 here is CASRPSGYNEQFF. CDR3 DNA: TGTGCCAGCAGGCCTAGCGGATACAATGAGCAGTTCTTC.

V usage is TRBV25-1 and J usage is TRBJ2-1; D is tentatively TRBD1 or TRBD2 (5 bases each). V was cut by 0 bases and J by 6 bases, with 15 bases left in between. Germline V gene lookup returns CDR1 MGHDK and CDR2 SYGVNS. The CDR3 is 16 amino acids. CDR3 nucleotide sequence: TGTGCCAGCAGTGAATATAGAGGGGAATACGTCAATGAGCAGTTCTTC. Amino acid sequence: CASSEYRGEYVNEQFF. Using reference TRBV25-1 and TRBJ2-1 for the parts outside the CDR3, the full variable domain is EADIYQTPRYLVIGTGKKITLECSQTMGHDKMYWYQQDPGMELHLIHYSYGVNSTEKGDLSSESTVSRIRTEHFPLTLESARPSHTSQYLCASSEYRGEYVNEQFFGPGTRLTVL.

The V gene is TRBV2, the J gene TRBJ1-5; 10 bases align to TRBD1. Trimming at V came to 5 bases and at J to 1 base, leaving 2 bases not matched to a gene. Germline CDR1 SNHLY, CDR2 FYNNEI. The CDR3 runs to 15 residues. This CDR3 reads CASSPDRGSNQPQHF. The CDR3 region has the DNA TGTGCCAGCAGTCCGGACAGGGGGAGCAATCAGCCCCAGCATTTT. Full variable domain (remainder filled in from reference TRBV2 and TRBJ1-5): EPEVTQTPSHQVTQMGQEVILRCVPISNHLYFYWYRQILGQKVEFLVSFYNNEISEKSEIFDDQFSVERPDGSNFTLKIRSTKLEDSAMYFCASSPDRGSNQPQHFGDGTRLSIL.

This clonotype was counted many times. This rearrangement joins TRBV5-1 to TRBJ2-7; TRBD1 agrees at 7 bases. J gave up 2 bases and V 4 bases, and 9 bases lay outside the gene matches. CDR1 and CDR2 from the germline V gene are SGHRS and YFSETQ. This CDR3 contains 15 residues. CDR3 sequence reads: CASSDGQVDTYEQYF. CDR3 in DNA: TGCGCCAGCAGCGATGGACAGGTTGACACCTACGAGCAGTACTTC.

This clonotype occurred many times. This sequence joins TRBV3-1 and TRBJ2-5, with D unresolved. The CDR3 spans 14 residues. Between the trimmed V and J ends, which lost 0 bases and 5 bases, there was a span of 10 bases. Per the germline V gene, CDR1 is LGHDT and CDR2 is YNNKEL (reference sequence). Here the CDR3 reads CASSQDPASETQYF. CDR3 DNA: TGTGCCAGCAGCCAAGATCCAGCGTCGGAGACCCAGTACTTC.

The table lists this clonotype with many counts. The gene calls are TRBV5-1 and TRBJ2-7; D is possibly TRBD2 (6 bases). CDR1 is SGHRS, CDR2 YFSETQ, per germline. The V gene lost 2 bases and the J gene lost 3 bases, with 9 bases spanning the gap. The CDR3 sequence is 13 residues long. CDR3 sequence reads: CASSLRRDYEQYF. Written as DNA, the CDR3 is TGCGCCAGCAGCTTACGGAGGGACTACGAGCAGTACTTC. Full variable domain (missing parts from reference TRBV5-1 and TRBJ2-7): KAGVTQTPRYLIKTRGQQVTLSCSPISGHRSVSWYQQTPGQGLQFLFEYFSETQRNKGNFPGRFSGRQFSNSRSEMNVSTLELGDSALYLCASSLRRDYEQYFGPGTRLTVT.

This chain uses TRBV3-1 with TRBJ2-2, with D possibly matching TRBD1 (6 bases). There are 13 residues in the CDR3. Germline assignment: CDR1 LGHDT and CDR2 YNNKEL (reference sequence). Trimming took 9 bases from V and 6 from J, leaving 14 bases between them. CDR3 in DNA: TGTGCCAGATGGGAAGCAGGGGCCGGGGAGCTGTTTTTT. Encoded protein: CARWEAGAGELFF.

This clonotype is deemed medium-sized. The chain employs TRBV18 and TRBJ1-3, with unresolved D. Deletions cut 6 bases from V and 0 bases from J, with 6 bases between. This CDR3 has 13 amino acids. The germline V gene encodes CDR1 KGHSH and CDR2 LQKENI. CDR3 in amino acids: CASSPVSGNTIYF. In nucleotides, the CDR3 is TGTGCCAGCTCGCCGGTCTCTGGAAACACCATATATTTT.

This clonotype appeared many times. An end of the junction does not agree with germline; a read error may underlie this. The chain employs TRBV2 and TRBJ2-3, with TRBD2 identical over 13 bases. CDR3 length: 16 residues. The germline V gene encodes CDR1 SNHLY and CDR2 FYNNEI. As DNA, the CDR3 is TGTGCCAGCAGCGAAGGACTAGCGGGAGTAGCAGATACGCAGTATTTT. Amino acids: CASSEGLAGVADTQYF.

This clonotype was detected many times. The chain carries TRBV5-1 and TRBJ1-1; D not resolved. Germline lookup yields CDR1 SGHRS and CDR2 YFSETQ. This CDR3 has 15 residues. The germline V and J ends were trimmed by 4 bases and 1 base, with 14 bases remaining between them. The CDR3 DNA follows: TGCGCCAGCAGCGTCGGGCGGGGAGGGAACACTGAAGCTTTCTTT. It codes for CASSVGRGGNTEAFF.

This clonotype was seen many times. The chain joins TRBV5-1 to TRBJ2-2; unclear D gene. Per the germline V gene, CDR1 is SGHRS and CDR2 is YFSETQ. The CDR3 runs 14 residues. The germline V and J ends were trimmed by 2 bases and 1 base, with 6 bases remaining between them. The DNA for the CDR3 is TGCGCCAGCAGCTTTCCCCAGAACACCGGGGAGCTGTTTTTT. Translation gives CASSFPQNTGELFF.